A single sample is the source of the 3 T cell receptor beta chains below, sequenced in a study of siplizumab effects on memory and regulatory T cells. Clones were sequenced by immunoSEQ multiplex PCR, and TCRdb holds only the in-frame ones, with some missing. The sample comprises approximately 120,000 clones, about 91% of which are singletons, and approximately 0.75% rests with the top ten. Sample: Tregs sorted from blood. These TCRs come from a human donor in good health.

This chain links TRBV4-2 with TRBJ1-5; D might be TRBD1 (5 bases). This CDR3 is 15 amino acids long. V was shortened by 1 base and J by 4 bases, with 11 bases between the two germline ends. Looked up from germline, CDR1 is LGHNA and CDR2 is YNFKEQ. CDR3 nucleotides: TGTGCCAGCAGCCAAGTGGGGGTCCAAAATCAGCCCCAGCATTTT. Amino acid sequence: CASSQVGVQNQPQHF.

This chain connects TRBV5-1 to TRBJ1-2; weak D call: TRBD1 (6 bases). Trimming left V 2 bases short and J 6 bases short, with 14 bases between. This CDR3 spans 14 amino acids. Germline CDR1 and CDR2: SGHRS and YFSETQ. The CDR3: CASSLLQGLDGYTF. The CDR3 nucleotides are TGCGCCAGCAGCTTACTACAGGGATTAGATGGCTACACCTTC.

This CDR3 is CASSSTGATNEKLFF. The CDR3, as DNA: TGTGCCAGCAGTTCCACAGGAGCAACTAATGAAAAACTGTTTTTT. The V gene is TRBV7-2, the J gene TRBJ1-4, with D possibly being TRBD1 (5 bases). This CDR3 comprises 15 residues. V gave up 6 bases and J gave up 0 bases, with 11 bases separating them. Germline assignment: CDR1 SGHTA and CDR2 FQGNSA.